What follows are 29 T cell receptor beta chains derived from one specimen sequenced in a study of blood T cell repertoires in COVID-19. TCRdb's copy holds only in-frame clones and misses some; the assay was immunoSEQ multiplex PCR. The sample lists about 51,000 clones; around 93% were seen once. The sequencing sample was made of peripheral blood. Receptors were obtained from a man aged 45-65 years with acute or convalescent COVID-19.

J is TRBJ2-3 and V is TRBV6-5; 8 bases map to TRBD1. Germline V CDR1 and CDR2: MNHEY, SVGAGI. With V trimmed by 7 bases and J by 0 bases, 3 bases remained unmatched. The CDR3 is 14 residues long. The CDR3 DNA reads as TGTGCCAGCAAATGGGACAGGAGCACAGATACGCAGTATTTT. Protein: CASKWDRSTDTQYF.

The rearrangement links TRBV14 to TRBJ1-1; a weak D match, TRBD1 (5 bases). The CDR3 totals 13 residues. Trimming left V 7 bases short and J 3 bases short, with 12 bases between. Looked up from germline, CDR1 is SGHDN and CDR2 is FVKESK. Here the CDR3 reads CASTGFLDTEAFF. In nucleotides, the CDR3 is TGTGCCAGCACAGGGTTCTTGGACACTGAAGCTTTCTTT.

CDR3 in DNA: TGTGCCAGTAGTATAGATGGGACAGTACTCCCCCTCCACTTT. It yields the protein CASSIDGTVLPLHF. The chain has TRBV19 and TRBJ1-6, with 7 positions matching TRBD1. CDR3 length: 14 amino acids. Germline lookup yields CDR1 LNHDA and CDR2 SQIVND (reference sequence). Germline trimming cut 0 bases from V and 13 bases from J; bases unmatched to any gene: 6.

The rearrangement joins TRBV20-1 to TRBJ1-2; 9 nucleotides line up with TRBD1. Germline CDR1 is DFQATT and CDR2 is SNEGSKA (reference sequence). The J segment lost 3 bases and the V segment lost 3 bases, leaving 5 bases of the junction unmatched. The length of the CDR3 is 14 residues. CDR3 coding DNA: TGCAGTGCTAGTATACAGGGGGCTGACTATGGCTACACCTTC. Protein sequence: CSASIQGADYGYTF.

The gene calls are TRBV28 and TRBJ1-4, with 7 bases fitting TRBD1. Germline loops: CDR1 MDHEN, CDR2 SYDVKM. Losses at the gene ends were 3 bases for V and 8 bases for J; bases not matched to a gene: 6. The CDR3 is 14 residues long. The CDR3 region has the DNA TGTGCCAGCAGTTTGGGACAGAAAAACGAAAAACTGTTTTTT. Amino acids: CASSLGQKNEKLFF.

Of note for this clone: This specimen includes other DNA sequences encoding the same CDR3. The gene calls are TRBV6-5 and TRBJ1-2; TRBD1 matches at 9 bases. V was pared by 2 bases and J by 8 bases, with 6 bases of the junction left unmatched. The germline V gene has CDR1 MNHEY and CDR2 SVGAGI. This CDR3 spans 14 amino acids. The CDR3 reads CASSYTGQGSGYTF. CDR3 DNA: TGTGCCAGCAGTTACACGGGACAGGGAAGCGGCTACACCTTC.

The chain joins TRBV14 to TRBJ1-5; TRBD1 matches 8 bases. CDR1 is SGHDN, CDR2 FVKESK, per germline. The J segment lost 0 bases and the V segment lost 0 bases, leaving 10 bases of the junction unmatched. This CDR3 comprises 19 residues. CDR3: CASSQERSGQGYSNQPQHF. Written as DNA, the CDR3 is TGTGCCAGCAGCCAAGAGCGTTCAGGACAGGGCTATAGCAATCAGCCCCAGCATTTT.

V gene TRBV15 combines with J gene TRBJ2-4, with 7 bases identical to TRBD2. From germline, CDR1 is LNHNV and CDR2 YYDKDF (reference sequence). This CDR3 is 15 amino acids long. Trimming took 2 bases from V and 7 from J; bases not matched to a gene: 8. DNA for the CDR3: TGTGCCACCAGCAGATTCGGCGGGAGCCTGAACATTCAGTACTTC. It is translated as CATSRFGGSLNIQYF.

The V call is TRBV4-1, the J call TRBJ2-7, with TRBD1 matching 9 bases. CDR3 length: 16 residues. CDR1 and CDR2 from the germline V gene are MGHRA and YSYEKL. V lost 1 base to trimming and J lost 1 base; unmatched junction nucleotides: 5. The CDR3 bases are TGCGCCAGCAGCCAAGGGCCGGGACAGGGATCCTACGAGCAGTACTTC. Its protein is CASSQGPGQGSYEQYF.

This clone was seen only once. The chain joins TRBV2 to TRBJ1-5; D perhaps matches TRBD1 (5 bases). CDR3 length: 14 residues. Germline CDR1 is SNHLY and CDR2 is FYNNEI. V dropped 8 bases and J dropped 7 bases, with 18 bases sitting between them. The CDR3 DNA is TGTGCCAGCGGTTCCGGGCAGGGAAGGCAGCCCCAGCATTTT. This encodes CASGSGQGRQPQHF.

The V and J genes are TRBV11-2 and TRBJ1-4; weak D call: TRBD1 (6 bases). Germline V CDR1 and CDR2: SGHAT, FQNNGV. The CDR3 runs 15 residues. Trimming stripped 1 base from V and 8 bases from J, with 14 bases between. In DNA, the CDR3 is TGTGCCAGCAGCTTAGCACAGGGCGGACTCGAAAAACTGTTTTTT. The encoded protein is CASSLAQGGLEKLFF.

The CDR3 coding sequence is TGTGCCAGCAGTAGGGGGTACGAGCAGTACTTC. It encodes CASSRGYEQYF. The chain is built from TRBV25-1 and TRBJ2-7; tentatively, D is TRBD1 (6 bases). CDR3 length: 11 amino acids. The germline V gene has CDR1 MGHDK and CDR2 SYGVNS. V lost 5 bases and J 4 bases, leaving 6 bases between the germline ends.

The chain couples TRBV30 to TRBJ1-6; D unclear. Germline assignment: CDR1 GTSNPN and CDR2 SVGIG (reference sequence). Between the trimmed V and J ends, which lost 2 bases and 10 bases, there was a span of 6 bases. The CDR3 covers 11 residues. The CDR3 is CAWSIRSPLHF. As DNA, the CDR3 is TGTGCCTGGAGTATCCGGTCACCCCTCCACTTT. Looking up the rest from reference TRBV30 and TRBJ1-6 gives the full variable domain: SQTIHQWPATLVQPVGSPLSLECTVEGTSNPNLYWYRQAAGRGLQLLFYSVGIGQISSEVPQNLSASRPQDRQFILSSKKLLLSDSGFYLCAWSIRSPLHFGNGTRLTVT.

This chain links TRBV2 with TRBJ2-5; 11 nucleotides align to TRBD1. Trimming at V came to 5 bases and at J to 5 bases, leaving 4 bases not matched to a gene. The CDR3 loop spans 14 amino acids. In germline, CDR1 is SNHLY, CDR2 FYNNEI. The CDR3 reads CASSWTGGRETQYF. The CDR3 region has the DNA TGTGCCAGCAGTTGGACAGGGGGCCGTGAGACCCAGTACTTC.

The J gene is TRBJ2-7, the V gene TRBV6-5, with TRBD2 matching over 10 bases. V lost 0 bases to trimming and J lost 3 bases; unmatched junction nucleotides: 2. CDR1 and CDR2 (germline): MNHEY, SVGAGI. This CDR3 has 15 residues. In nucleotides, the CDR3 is TGTGCCAGCAGTTACTCGGCTAGCGGGGGCTACGAGCAGTACTTC. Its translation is CASSYSASGGYEQYF.

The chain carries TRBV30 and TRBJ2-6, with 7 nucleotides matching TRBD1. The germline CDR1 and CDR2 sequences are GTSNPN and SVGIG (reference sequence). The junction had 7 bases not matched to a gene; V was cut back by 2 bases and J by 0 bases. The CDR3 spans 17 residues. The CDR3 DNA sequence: TGTGCCTGGAGTCGACAGGGCTCCGTCTCTGGGGCCAACGTCCTGACTTTC. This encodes CAWSRQGSVSGANVLTF.

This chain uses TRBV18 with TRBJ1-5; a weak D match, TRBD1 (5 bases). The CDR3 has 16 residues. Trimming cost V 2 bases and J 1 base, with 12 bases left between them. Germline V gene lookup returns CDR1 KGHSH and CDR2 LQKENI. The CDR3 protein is CASSPAGLSSNQPQHF. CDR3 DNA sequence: TGTGCCAGCTCACCAGCGGGACTTTCAAGCAATCAGCCCCAGCATTTT.

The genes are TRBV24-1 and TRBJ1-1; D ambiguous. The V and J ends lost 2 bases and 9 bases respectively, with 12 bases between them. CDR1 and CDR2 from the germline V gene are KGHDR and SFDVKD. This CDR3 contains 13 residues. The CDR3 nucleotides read TGTGCCACCAGTGATTCGTCGAGGTCCCAAGCTTTCTTT. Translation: CATSDSSRSQAFF.

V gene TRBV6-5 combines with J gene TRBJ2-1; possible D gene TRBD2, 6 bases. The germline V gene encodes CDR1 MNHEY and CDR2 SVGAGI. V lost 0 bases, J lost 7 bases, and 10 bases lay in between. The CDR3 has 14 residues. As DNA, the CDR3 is TGTGCCAGCAGTTACTCAACTAGCCCTAATGAGCAGTTCTTC. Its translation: CASSYSTSPNEQFF.

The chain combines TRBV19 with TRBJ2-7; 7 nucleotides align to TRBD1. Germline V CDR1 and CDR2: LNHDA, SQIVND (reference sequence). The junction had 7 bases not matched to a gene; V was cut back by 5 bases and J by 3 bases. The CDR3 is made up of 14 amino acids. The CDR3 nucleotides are TGTGCCAGTAGTTACGCCGGGACAGACTACGAGCAGTACTTC. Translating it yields CASSYAGTDYEQYF.

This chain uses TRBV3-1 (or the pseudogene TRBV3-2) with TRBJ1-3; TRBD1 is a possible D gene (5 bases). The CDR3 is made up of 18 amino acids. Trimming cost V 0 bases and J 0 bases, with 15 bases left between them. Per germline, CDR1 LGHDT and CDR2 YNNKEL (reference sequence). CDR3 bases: TGTGCCAGCAGCCAAGATAGCCAAGGGGCCTCCTCTGGAAACACCATATATTTT. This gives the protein CASSQDSQGASSGNTIYF.

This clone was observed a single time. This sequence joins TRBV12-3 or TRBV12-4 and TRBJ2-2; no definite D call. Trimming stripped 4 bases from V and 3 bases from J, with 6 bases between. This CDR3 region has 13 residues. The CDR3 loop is CASSSFHTGELFF. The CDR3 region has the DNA TGTGCCAGCAGTTCTTTTCACACCGGGGAGCTGTTTTTT.

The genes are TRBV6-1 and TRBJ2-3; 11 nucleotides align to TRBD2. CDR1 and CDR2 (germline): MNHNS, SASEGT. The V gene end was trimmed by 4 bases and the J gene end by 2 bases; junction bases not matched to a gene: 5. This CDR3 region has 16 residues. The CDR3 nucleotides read TGTGCCAGCAGTGGGCGACTAGCGGGGTTCACAGATACGCAGTATTTT. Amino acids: CASSGRLAGFTDTQYF.

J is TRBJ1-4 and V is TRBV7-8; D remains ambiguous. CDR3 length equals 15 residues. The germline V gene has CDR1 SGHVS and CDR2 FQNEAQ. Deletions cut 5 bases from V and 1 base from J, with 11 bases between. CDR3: CASSRDPVTNEKLFF. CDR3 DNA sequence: TGTGCCAGCAGCCGAGATCCGGTAACTAATGAAAAACTGTTTTTT.

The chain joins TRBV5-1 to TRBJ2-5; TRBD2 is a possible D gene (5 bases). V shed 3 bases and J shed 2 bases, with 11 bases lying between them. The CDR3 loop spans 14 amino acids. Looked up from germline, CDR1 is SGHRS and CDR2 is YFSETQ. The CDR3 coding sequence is TGCGCCAGCAGCTCGATCGGGGTGCAAGAGACCCAGTACTTC. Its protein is CASSSIGVQETQYF.

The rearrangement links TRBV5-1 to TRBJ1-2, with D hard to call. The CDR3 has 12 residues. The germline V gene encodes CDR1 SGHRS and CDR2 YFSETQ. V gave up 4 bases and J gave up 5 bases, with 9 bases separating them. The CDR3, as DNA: TGCGCCAGCAGCCCTAGTGGGTATGGCTACACCTTC. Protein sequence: CASSPSGYGYTF.

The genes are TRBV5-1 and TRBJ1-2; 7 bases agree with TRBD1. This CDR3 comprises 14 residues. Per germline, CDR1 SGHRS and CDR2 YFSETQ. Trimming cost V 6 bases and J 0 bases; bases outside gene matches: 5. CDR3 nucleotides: TGCGCCAGCAACACCGGGACAGCTAACTATGGCTACACCTTC. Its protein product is CASNTGTANYGYTF. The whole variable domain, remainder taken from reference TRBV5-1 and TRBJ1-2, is KAGVTQTPRYLIKTRGQQVTLSCSPISGHRSVSWYQQTPGQGLQFLFEYFSETQRNKGNFPGRFSGRQFSNSRSEMNVSTLELGDSALYLCASNTGTANYGYTFGSGTRLTVV.

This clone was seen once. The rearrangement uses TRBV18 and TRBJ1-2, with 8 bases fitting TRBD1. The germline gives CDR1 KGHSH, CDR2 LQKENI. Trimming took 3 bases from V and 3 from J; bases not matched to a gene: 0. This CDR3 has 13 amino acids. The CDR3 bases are TGTGCCAGCTCACCGACAGGGGACTATGGCTACACCTTC. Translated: CASSPTGDYGYTF.

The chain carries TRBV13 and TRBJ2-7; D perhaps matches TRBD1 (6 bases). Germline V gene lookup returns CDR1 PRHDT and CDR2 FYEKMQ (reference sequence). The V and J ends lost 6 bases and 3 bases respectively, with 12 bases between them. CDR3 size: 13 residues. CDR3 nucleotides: TGTGCCAGCAGGAAAGGACAGATCTACGAGCAGTACTTC. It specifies CASRKGQIYEQYF.